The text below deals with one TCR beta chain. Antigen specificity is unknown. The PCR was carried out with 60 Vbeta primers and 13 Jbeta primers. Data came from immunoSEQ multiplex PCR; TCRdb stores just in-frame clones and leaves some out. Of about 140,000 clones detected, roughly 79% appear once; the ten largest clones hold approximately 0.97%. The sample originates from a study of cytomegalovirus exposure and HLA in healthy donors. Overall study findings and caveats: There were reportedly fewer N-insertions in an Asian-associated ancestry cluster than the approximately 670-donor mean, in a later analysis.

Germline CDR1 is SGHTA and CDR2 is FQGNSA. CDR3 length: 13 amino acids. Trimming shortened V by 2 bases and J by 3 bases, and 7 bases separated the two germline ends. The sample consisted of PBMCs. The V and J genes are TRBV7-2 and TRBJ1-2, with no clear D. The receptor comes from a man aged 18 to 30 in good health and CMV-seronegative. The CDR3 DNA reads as TGTGCCAGCAGCTTACCGGGATACTATGGCTACACCTTC. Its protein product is CASSLPGYYGYTF.